This T cell receptor beta chain was observed in a study of blood T cell repertoires in COVID-19. Study-level background: The cDNA or gDNA used as material had been derived from T cells, B-cell-depleted T cells, or PBMCs.

V lost 5 bases, J lost 6 bases, and 5 bases stayed unmatched. Germline V gives CDR1 MNHEY, CDR2 SVGEGT. The CDR3 sequence is 13 residues long. Assay used: immunoSEQ multiplex PCR; TCRdb lists only in-frame clones, some missing. The table includes about 230,000 clones, roughly 88% detected once. This chain links TRBV6-2 or TRBV6-3 with TRBJ2-7; 9 bases are shared with TRBD1. The receptor was derived from a woman between 40 and 50 years old who had recovered from COVID-19. Sequenced input: peripheral blood. The CDR3 bases are TGTGCCAGCAGTCACAGGGGGCGCGGCGAGCAGTACTTC. It codes for CASSHRGRGEQYF.